This record covers a single T cell receptor (beta chain). Produced via immunoSEQ multiplex PCR; TCRdb's table is partial and in-frame only. Of roughly 7,000 clones in the sample, over 70% were seen once. This sample is part of a study of T cells after somatic rescue of genetic block. Per germline, CDR1 SGDLS and CDR2 YYNGEE. The ends lost 5 bases at V and 6 bases at J; junction bases unmatched: 13. The CDR3 sequence is 17 residues long. The sequenced sample was peripheral blood mononuclear cells (PBMCs). The chain couples TRBV9 to TRBJ2-4, with 11 bases aligning to TRBD1. This sequence originates from a boy between 10 and 17 years old. The CDR3, as DNA: TGTGCCAGCAGTATCACAGGGACAGGGGGAGGGGGAAACATTCAGTACTTC. It translates to CASSITGTGGGGNIQYF.